This T cell receptor beta chain came from a study of metastatic and nonmetastatic thyroid tumors. No patient received treatment before thyroid surgery. This clone is categorized as medium-sized (0.01 to 0.1%). TCRdb reprocessed the PCR reads using MiXCR. The sample records just over 20,000 clones, 15% to 18% being singletons. The TCR originated in a female donor with papillary thyroid cancer or a benign thyroid nodule (not recorded which). Some clones in this sample may be carry-over from other donors' samples. Material: blood.

The CDR3 nucleotides read TGTGCCAGCACCTCCGGGTATGGCTATGGCTACACCTTC. Its protein product is CASTSGYGYGYTF. The chain employs TRBV28 and TRBJ1-2; D unclear. CDR1 MDHEN and CDR2 SYDVKM come from the germline V gene. With 7 bases removed from V and 4 bases from J, the gap between germline ends came to 13 bases. The CDR3 is made up of 13 amino acids.